This record covers a single TCR beta chain. Its antigen is unknown. The data derive from a study of OX40 agonist ivuxolimab in advanced cancers. TCRdb keeps only in-frame clones here, not all; method: immunoSEQ multiplex PCR. The data hold approximately 91,000 clones, with around 88% observed a single time. CDR3 length: 14 residues. Germline V gene lookup returns CDR1 MNHEY and CDR2 SVGAGI. V was cut by 6 bases and J by 3 bases, with 12 bases left in between. Findings and limits, study-wide: Within 6 weeks, CD4+ and CD8+ blood T cells expanded clonally at 0.1 to 3.0 mg/kg.

The receptor was derived from an adult with an advanced solid tumor such as melanoma, head and neck, liver or kidney cancer. Material: CD4+ or CD8+ T cells sorted from blood, obtained in a trial of the OX40 agonist ivuxolimab. This chain links TRBV6-5 with TRBJ1-5; D gene unclear. The CDR3 sequence is CASSYSWTNQPQHF. In DNA, the CDR3 is TGTGCCAGCAGCTATAGTTGGACCAATCAGCCCCAGCATTTT.